This TCR beta chain was recovered during a study of response to subunit inactivated influenza vaccine. TCRdb used MiXCR to reprocess the RT-PCR reads, holding one entry per CDR3 protein. Among roughly 630,000 distinct CDR3 sequences listed, 14% were seen once. This clonotype is a singleton in its sample. Its matching antigen is unknown. The CDR3 runs to 13 residues. Trimming stripped 5 bases from V and 10 bases from J, with 18 bases between. Germline V gene lookup returns CDR1 SQVTM and CDR2 ANQGSEA. Study-level results: Authors suggested that a seasonal influenza vaccination recruits few new T cells each time.

Source: PBMCs from blood, taken 14 days before vaccination. This chain connects TRBV29-1 to TRBJ2-1, with D perhaps matching TRBD1 or TRBD2 (7 bases each). This sequence originates from a man aged 50 to 60 who received an inactivated influenza vaccine. The CDR3 sequence is CSVRTGGGKEQFF. CDR3 sequence (DNA): TGCAGCGTTCGGACAGGCGGGGGCAAGGAGCAGTTCTTC.